Listed below are T cell receptor beta chains from one sample, sequenced in a study of T-cell memory formation after mild COVID-19. One entry per CDR3 protein, called by TCRdb with MiXCR from the 5' RACE reads. The sample lists about 540,000 distinct CDR3 sequences; roughly 20% were seen once. The sequencing input was PBMCs or a T cell subset sorted from them (not recorded which). The receptor source for this set is an adult woman who had mild COVID-19 (a few samples of this study predate the infection). Cell type and time point are not known. Both conserved end residues are part of each CDR3. A D gene is named only where the DNA matches it firmly. Rows give clone size only sometimes, using once, few, many, or a class for an expanded clone.

j_gene | v_gene | abundance | d_gene | CDR3nt | CDR3aa
TRBJ2-1 | TRBV7-2 | few | NA | TGTGCCAGCAGCTTAGAAGGGGCTTCGCGCGGTACGTCGAATGAGCAGTTCTTC | CASSLEGASRGTSNEQFF
TRBJ1-5 | TRBV14 | NA | NA | TGTGCCAGCAGCCCATTCCGAGGGTTCCAGCCCCAGCATTTT | CASSPFRGFQPQHF
TRBJ1-2 | TRBV4-1 | few | NA | TGCGCCAGCAGCCAAGACCGTCACCGGGAGACAAACTATGGCTACACCTTC | CASSQDRHRETNYGYTF
TRBJ2-5 | TRBV6-5 | few | TRBD2 | TGTGCCAGCAGTTGGGGACTAGCGGGCGAACAGACCCAGTACTTC | CASSWGLAGEQTQYF
TRBJ2-7 | TRBV5-1 | NA | TRBD1 | TGCGCCAGCAGCTTGCGGGACAGACTATACGAGCAGTACTTC | CASSLRDRLYEQYF
TRBJ2-1 | TRBV29-1 | NA | NA | TGCAGCGTTGAATTGTTCCAGGGCCTAGCCTACAATGAGCAGTTCTTC | CSVELFQGLAYNEQFF
TRBJ1-1 | TRBV20-1 | few | NA | TGCAGTGCTAGCCCCCCCCTAGGGGGCACTGAAGCTTTCTTT | CSASPPLGGTEAFF
TRBJ2-7 | TRBV4-2 | few | TRBD2 | TGTGCCAGCAGCCAAGGATCCGGGGGGGCCGGCGAGCAGTACTTC | CASSQGSGGAGEQYF
TRBJ2-1 | TRBV10-3 | NA | NA | TGTGCCATCAGTGGGGGGAACTCTATGGGTGAGCAGTTCTTC | CAISGGNSMGEQFF
TRBJ2-7 | TRBV12-2 | NA | NA | TGTGCAAGTCGCTTAGCGCAGATTTGGGACAGGGGGCCCAACGAGCAGTACTTC | CASRLAQIWDRGPNEQYF
TRBJ1-1 | TRBV6-5 | NA | NA | TGTGCCAGCAGTTCCTTTGTATCGGGGAACACTGAAGCTTTCTTT | CASSSFVSGNTEAFF
TRBJ1-2 | TRBV7-2 | NA | TRBD1 | TGTGCCAGCAGCGCCGGGACAGCCAGATTCTATGGCTACACCTTC | CASSAGTARFYGYTF
TRBJ2-7 | TRBV9 | NA | TRBD2 | TGTGCCAGCAGCGTGGGAGGGCCCTACGAGCAGTACTTC | CASSVGGPYEQYF
TRBJ2-3 | TRBV9 | NA | TRBD2 | TGTGCCAGCAGCGTAGAAACTAGCGGGAGTAGAGATACGCAGTATTTT | CASSVETSGSRDTQYF
TRBJ1-1 | TRBV12-3/TRBV12-4 | NA | NA | TGTGCCAGCAGTTTGGAGTGGGGCACGAACACTGAAGCTTTCTTT | CASSLEWGTNTEAFF
TRBJ1-4 | TRBV6-5 | once | NA | TGTGCCAGCAGTGAAATTGCAACTAATGAAAAACTGTTTTTT | CASSEIATNEKLFF
TRBJ2-3 | TRBV30 | few | NA | TGTGCCTTCGGCATACTTGGCCCTACAGATACGCAGTATTTT | CAFGILGPTDTQYF
TRBJ1-1 | TRBV18 | NA | NA | TGTGCCAGCTCACAGGGCCAAAGTGGCACTGAAGCTTTCTTT | CASSQGQSGTEAFF
TRBJ1-1 | TRBV29-1 | NA | NA | TGCAGCGTTGAAGCGTCTGTGTGGGGCACTGAAGCTTTCTTT | CSVEASVWGTEAFF
TRBJ2-1 | TRBV20-1 | NA | TRBD2 | TGCAGTGCTAGACCGACTAGCGGCTCCTACAATGAGCAGTTCTTC | CSARPTSGSYNEQFF
TRBJ2-3 | TRBV6-5 | NA | NA | TGTGCCAGCAGACCGGACTTTTACACAGATACGCAGTATTTT | CASRPDFYTDTQYF
TRBJ2-3 | TRBV5-1 | NA | TRBD2 | TGCGCCAGCAGCGCGACTAGCGGGAGTTTGCCAGATACGCAGTATTTT | CASSATSGSLPDTQYF
TRBJ2-6 | TRBV12-3/TRBV12-4 | few | NA | TGTGCCAGCAGTGGTCACAGGAGCAATGGAGACAACGTCCTGACTTTC | CASSGHRSNGDNVLTF
TRBJ1-2 | TRBV7-3 | few | TRBD1 | TGTGCCAGCAGCTTATCAGGGGGGGATGGCTACACCTTC | CASSLSGGDGYTF
TRBJ2-1 | TRBV7-2 | few | NA | TGTGCCAGCATCTCCTTGGCTTACAATGAGCAGTTCTTC | CASISLAYNEQFF
TRBJ1-1 | TRBV6-5 | NA | TRBD1 | TGTGCCAGCAGTCCCGGGACAGGGTATGCCACTGAAGCTTTCTTT | CASSPGTGYATEAFF
TRBJ2-6 | TRBV2 | few | NA | TGTGCCAGCAGTTACCAACAGGTCTCTGGGGCCAACGTCCTGACTTTC | CASSYQQVSGANVLTF
TRBJ1-1 | TRBV20-1 | few | TRBD1 | TGCAGTGCTAGTAGACAGGGGGCAATGAACACTGAAGCTTTCTTT | CSASRQGAMNTEAFF
TRBJ2-1 | TRBV5-1 | many | NA | TGCGCCAGCAGTACAGGCGCGTCCAATGAGCAGTTCTTC | CASSTGASNEQFF
TRBJ2-2 | TRBV7-8 | many | NA | TGTGCCAGCAGCTTAGCTTGGCGGCCTGAAACCGGGGAGCTGTTTTTT | CASSLAWRPETGELFF
TRBJ2-5 | TRBV27 | few | TRBD2 | TGTGCCAGCAGTTTCCGCGGGAGGGCCTCAGAGACCCAGTACTTC | CASSFRGRASETQYF
TRBJ2-3 | TRBV4-2 | few | TRBD1 | TGTGCCAGCAGCCAAGATTTCGACAGGGGCACAGATACGCAGTATTTT | CASSQDFDRGTDTQYF
TRBJ1-2 | TRBV5-5 | NA | NA | TGTGCCAGCAGCTTGGAGGGGTTCGCCTCCCTCTACACCTTC | CASSLEGFASLYTF
TRBJ2-5 | TRBV6-2/TRBV6-3 | few | NA | TGTGCCAGCAGTTACGAGGGGGAGACCCAGTACTTC | CASSYEGETQYF
TRBJ1-5 | TRBV18 | few | NA | TGTGCCAGCTCACCGGGCCACAATCAGCCCCAGCATTTT | CASSPGHNQPQHF
TRBJ2-1 | TRBV7-9 | NA | TRBD1 | TGTGCCAGCAGCCCCAACAGGGGGTTAGATGAGCAGTTCTTC | CASSPNRGLDEQFF
TRBJ2-3 | TRBV7-9 | NA | NA | TGTGCCAGCAGCTTAGCGGGAGCTTACACAGATACGCAGTATTTT | CASSLAGAYTDTQYF
TRBJ2-2 | TRBV15 | few | NA | TGTGCCACCAGCAGAGATTGGTCTCGGGGGACCGGGGAGCTGTTTTTT | CATSRDWSRGTGELFF
TRBJ2-3 | TRBV5-1 | NA | TRBD2 | TGCGCCAGCAGCCCCAGCAGAACTAGCGGGGGGGCCGGTACAGATACGCAGTATTTT | CASSPSRTSGGAGTDTQYF
TRBJ2-2 | TRBV7-9 | NA | NA | TGTGCCAGCAGCTTAGGCGGCGGGAACAATGCCGGGGAGCTGTTTTTT | CASSLGGGNNAGELFF
TRBJ2-7 | TRBV20-1 | once | NA | TGCAGTGCTTCAGACCAAAACGAGCAGTACTTC | CSASDQNEQYF
TRBJ2-2 | TRBV6-1 | few | NA | TGTGCCACCGCCCTACTTTCCAGGGGAACCGGGGAGCTGTTTTTT | CATALLSRGTGELFF
TRBJ2-2 | TRBV4-1 | few | TRBD2 | TGCGCCAGCAGCCAGACTAGCCCCGGGGAGCTGTTTTTT | CASSQTSPGELFF
TRBJ2-5 | TRBV24-1 | NA | NA | TGTGCCACCAGTGATCAGAACAGGGAAGAGACCCAGTACTTC | CATSDQNREETQYF
TRBJ2-3 | TRBV5-1 | NA | TRBD2 | TGCGCCAGCAGCTTGCCTAGCGGGAGTGCGGTAGATACGCAGTATTTT | CASSLPSGSAVDTQYF
TRBJ2-3 | TRBV12-3/TRBV12-4 | NA | TRBD2 | TGTGCCAGCAGTTTGCAGGGACTAGCGGGTGCTAGCACAGATACGCAGTATTTT | CASSLQGLAGASTDTQYF
TRBJ1-1 | TRBV9 | few | NA | TGTGCCAGCAGCCCTAGCGACGGCTACACTGAAGCTTTCTTT | CASSPSDGYTEAFF
TRBJ2-1 | TRBV19 | many | NA | TGTGCCAGTAGTCCCCGAGGGGAATACAATGAGCAGTTCTTC | CASSPRGEYNEQFF
TRBJ2-1 | TRBV5-1 | few | NA | TGCGCCAGCAGCTACACCCCGGAGTCCTACAATGAGCAGTTCTTC | CASSYTPESYNEQFF
TRBJ2-7 | TRBV5-1 | few | NA | TGCGCCAGCAGCCCAAATGCAGAGGTTTACGAGCAGTACTTC | CASSPNAEVYEQYF
TRBJ2-3 | TRBV4-2 | NA | TRBD2 | TGTGCCAGCAGCCCAATAGGACTAGCGGGGAACACAGATACGCAGTATTTT | CASSPIGLAGNTDTQYF
TRBJ1-1 | TRBV4-1 | NA | TRBD1 | TGCGCCAGCAGCCAGGGCGTGACAGGGAAAGAAGCTTTATTT | CASSQGVTGKEALF